The 14 T cell receptor beta chains presented below share a single source sample, sequenced in a study of blood T cell repertoires in COVID-19. Measured with immunoSEQ multiplex PCR; TCRdb has only the in-frame clones, and not every one. The sample has some 70,000 clones; roughly four fifths are singletons. The material sequenced was peripheral blood. The source is a man older than 75 with acute or convalescent COVID-19.

The V call is TRBV13, the J call TRBJ2-3; 16 bases align to TRBD2. Unmatched junction bases numbered 4, after V lost 4 bases and J lost 0 bases. The CDR3 spans 18 residues. Per germline, CDR1 PRHDT and CDR2 FYEKMQ (reference sequence). CDR3 protein: CASSSGLAGGPSTDTQYF. Written as DNA, the CDR3 is TGTGCCAGCAGCTCGGGACTAGCGGGAGGGCCTAGCACAGATACGCAGTATTTT.

V gene TRBV24-1 combines with J gene TRBJ2-1, with 10 nucleotides matching TRBD2. In germline, CDR1 is KGHDR, CDR2 SFDVKD. The CDR3 is 17 residues long. The trim removed 7 bases at V and 7 bases at J, leaving 15 bases unmatched. The CDR3 is CATSRRPSGSGENEQFF. The CDR3 DNA is TGTGCCACCAGCCGCCGGCCTAGCGGGAGTGGGGAAAATGAGCAGTTCTTC.

V and J are TRBV7-6 and TRBJ1-2; the D is unclear. The germline V gene has CDR1 SGHVS and CDR2 FNYEAQ. V was cut by 5 bases and J by 4 bases, with 14 bases left in between. CDR3 length equals 14 residues. CDR3 nucleotide sequence: TGTGCCAGCAGCCCTGAATCACAGATCTATGGCTACACCTTC. It codes for CASSPESQIYGYTF.

The chain employs TRBV6-2 or TRBV6-3 and TRBJ2-7; a weak D match, TRBD1 (6 bases). CDR1 and CDR2 (germline): MNHEY, SVGEGT. The CDR3 sequence is 15 residues long. Trimming left V 5 bases short and J 2 bases short, with 16 bases between. The CDR3 spells CASSTVLQGPYEQYF. DNA of the CDR3: TGTGCCAGCAGTACTGTCTTACAGGGCCCCTACGAGCAGTACTTC.

The chain combines TRBV5-4 with TRBJ1-1, with no clear D. The CDR3 runs to 15 residues. V gave up 0 bases and J gave up 1 base, with 10 bases separating them. Looked up from germline, CDR1 is SGHNT and CDR2 is YYREEE (reference sequence). CDR3 sequence reads: CASSLDYLGNTEAFF. In DNA form, the CDR3 reads TGTGCCAGCAGCTTGGACTATTTGGGGAACACTGAAGCTTTCTTT.

The rearrangement joins TRBV19 to TRBJ1-4, with TRBD1 matching 9 bases. The germline V gene encodes CDR1 LNHDA and CDR2 SQIVND (reference sequence). The CDR3 length is 18 residues. The V segment lost 1 base and the J segment 7 bases; nucleotides outside the gene matches: 13. The CDR3 DNA sequence: TGTGCCAGTAGTATAGCCGGACAGGGGATCGCGGCGGCTGAAAAACTGTTTTTT. Amino acid sequence: CASSIAGQGIAAAEKLFF.

The V and J genes are TRBV6-5 and TRBJ2-5; 7 nucleotides agree with TRBD2. Germline CDR1 MNHEY, CDR2 SVGAGI. This CDR3 has 13 residues. V lost 4 bases and J lost 5; bases outside the gene matches: 4. The CDR3 sequence: CASSFLGGETQYF. The CDR3 nucleotides read TGTGCCAGCAGTTTCCTCGGGGGGGAGACCCAGTACTTC.

The chain carries TRBV9 and TRBJ1-2, with 7 bases matching TRBD1. The germline gives CDR1 SGDLS, CDR2 YYNGEE. With 0 bases clipped from V and 7 bases from J, the junction kept 9 bases outside the gene matches. This CDR3 region has 15 residues. The CDR3 nucleotides read TGTGCCAGCAGCGTAGAGGGGACAGCGACGAGTGGCTACACCTTC. It yields the protein CASSVEGTATSGYTF.

The chain joins TRBV9 to TRBJ2-2; D uncertain. V was trimmed by 0 bases and J by 7 bases, leaving 10 bases between them. Germline CDR1 and CDR2: SGDLS and YYNGEE. The CDR3 has 14 residues. CDR3 in DNA: TGTGCCAGCAGCGTAGTTGCCTCCAGCGGGGAGCTGTTTTTT. This encodes CASSVVASSGELFF.

The rearrangement links TRBV15 to TRBJ2-1; 7 bases are a match to TRBD1. V was clipped by 0 bases and J by 3 bases; unmatched bases: 2. This CDR3 is built from 15 residues. The germline CDR1 and CDR2 sequences are LNHNV and YYDKDF (reference sequence). The CDR3 here is CATSRDRDSYNEQFF. CDR3 nucleotide sequence: TGTGCCACCAGCAGAGACCGGGACAGCTACAATGAGCAGTTCTTC. Looking up the rest from reference TRBV15 and TRBJ2-1 gives the full variable domain: DAMVIQNPRYQVTQFGKPVTLSCSQTLNHNVMYWYQQKSSQAPKLLFHYYDKDFNNEADTPDNFQSRRPNTSFCFLDIRSPGLGDTAMYLCATSRDRDSYNEQFFGPGTRLTVL.

The chain combines TRBV7-3 with TRBJ2-7; 9 bases line up with TRBD1. V lost 2 bases to trimming and J lost 2 bases; unmatched junction nucleotides: 16. The CDR3 has 19 residues. CDR1 and CDR2 (germline): SGHTA, FQGTGA. CDR3 in DNA: TGTGCCAGCAGCTTATTTGGGACAGGGACCCGCGACGGCACCTACGAGCAGTACTTC. Protein product: CASSLFGTGTRDGTYEQYF.

This sequence joins TRBV18 and TRBJ2-5; D is perhaps TRBD1 (5 bases). Trimming took off 0 bases at V and 3 bases at J, with 8 bases between the two ends. This CDR3 contains 14 residues. Per germline, CDR1 KGHSH and CDR2 LQKENI. DNA of the CDR3: TGTGCCAGCTCACCACCCGACAGCAAAGAGACCCAGTACTTC. It encodes CASSPPDSKETQYF.

The V gene is TRBV7-2, the J gene TRBJ1-1; a possible D gene is TRBD1 (6 bases). The germline gives CDR1 SGHTA, CDR2 FQGNSA. The CDR3 has 14 residues. The ends were cut back, 6 bases at V and 1 base at J, with 12 bases in the middle. The chain's CDR3 is CASSLQGWNTEAFF. The CDR3 DNA is TGTGCCAGCAGTCTACAGGGATGGAACACTGAAGCTTTCTTT.

This chain uses TRBV29-1 with TRBJ1-1; 7 nucleotides agree with TRBD1. V dropped 4 bases and J dropped 7; count of bases not matched to a gene: 12. This CDR3 is 14 amino acids long. Germline V gene sequence: CDR1 SQVTM, CDR2 ANQGSEA. CDR3 bases: TGCAGCGTTGGCCCTGGGGACAGCCGTTTTGAAGCTTTCTTT. As protein: CSVGPGDSRFEAFF. The variable domain in full, with the rest retrieved from reference TRBV29-1 and TRBJ1-1, is SAVISQKPSRDICQRGTSLTIQCQVDSQVTMMFWYRQQPGQSLTLIATANQGSEATYESGFVIDKFPISRPNLTFSTLTVSNMSPEDSSIYLCSVGPGDSRFEAFFGQGTRLTVV.